Each of the 18 T cell receptor beta chains below was sequenced from the same sample in a study of Ad26.COV2.S vaccination and SARS-CoV-2 variants. Only in-frame clones appear in the TCRdb table, and some are missing; sequencing was by immunoSEQ multiplex PCR. The data show about 410,000 clones, around nine tenths seen once. Treatment given: some 19 received Ad26.COV2.S at low or high dose, single or two shots; roughly 5 received placebo; per-sample allocation not given. Day 63 following the first vaccine or placebo injection was when the samples were taken. Sequenced here: peripheral blood, sampled in a trial of Ad26.COV2.S vaccine versus placebo. The receptors stem from a person aged 18-60 years who received the Ad26.COV2.S COVID-19 vaccine or a placebo.

The rearrangement uses TRBV27 and TRBJ2-5; 7 nucleotides align to TRBD2. J lost 4 bases, V lost 2 bases, and 10 bases had no gene match. The CDR3 sequence is 16 residues long. Germline CDR1 is MNHEY and CDR2 is SMNVEV (reference sequence). Written as DNA, the CDR3 is TGTGCCAGCAGTTTAGGCGCGGGAGCAGTTAGAGAGACCCAGTACTTC. This translates into CASSLGAGAVRETQYF.

The chain is built from TRBV10-3 and TRBJ2-3; 7 bases match TRBD2. This CDR3 comprises 15 residues. Germline-derived CDR1 and CDR2 are ENHRY and SYGVKD. The V and J ends lost 7 bases and 6 bases, in that order; junction bases with no gene match: 13. The CDR3 DNA is TGTGCCATCACCGCGGGGGAGCCGGGACGGGATACGCAGTATTTT. The encoded protein is CAITAGEPGRDTQYF.

The chain carries TRBV5-1 and TRBJ1-4; 7 bases map to TRBD1. Per the germline V gene, CDR1 is SGHRS and CDR2 is YFSETQ. The CDR3 covers 13 residues. J lost 8 bases, V lost 4 bases, and 5 bases had no gene match. The CDR3 loop is CASSVTGLEKLFF. For the CDR3, the DNA is TGCGCCAGCAGCGTGACAGGGTTAGAAAAACTGTTTTTT.

The sample holds one count of this clone. The gene calls are TRBV29-1 and TRBJ2-7; a possible D gene is TRBD2 (5 bases). This CDR3 spans 13 amino acids. Trimming cost V 1 base and J 4 bases, with 11 bases left between them. Germline V lookup: CDR1 SQVTM, CDR2 ANQGSEA. The CDR3 nucleotides are TGCAGCGTTGAAGCCTCGCGGGTATACGAGCAGTACTTC. Protein sequence: CSVEASRVYEQYF.

This rearrangement joins TRBV9 to TRBJ2-5; possible D gene TRBD1, 5 bases. V lost 4 bases and J 1 base, leaving 14 bases between the germline ends. The CDR3 runs 15 residues. Germline V gene lookup returns CDR1 SGDLS and CDR2 YYNGEE. The CDR3 spells CASSPMAGFQETQYF. CDR3 DNA: TGTGCCAGCAGCCCCATGGCAGGGTTCCAAGAGACCCAGTACTTC.

This rearrangement joins TRBV5-1 to TRBJ2-1; TRBD2 might be the D (5 bases). The CDR3 length is 13 residues. Trimming stripped 4 bases from V and 7 bases from J, with 12 bases between. CDR1 is SGHRS, CDR2 YFSETQ, per germline. CDR3 in DNA: TGCGCCAGCAGCCCTTTCGGGGTAAATGAGCAGTTCTTC. Its protein is CASSPFGVNEQFF.

This chain connects TRBV27 to TRBJ2-1; 7 bases agree with TRBD2. There are 16 residues in the CDR3. CDR1 is MNHEY, CDR2 SMNVEV, per germline (reference sequence). J was trimmed by 3 bases and V by 2 bases; bases with no gene match: 7. CDR3 region: CASSLRAGTFYNEQFF. CDR3 DNA: TGTGCCAGCAGTTTACGAGCGGGAACCTTCTACAATGAGCAGTTCTTC.

The chain is built from TRBV23-1 and TRBJ2-5; the D gene is possibly TRBD2 (7 bases). TRBV23-1 is reported as an ORF; its role is uncertain. V lost 2 bases and J 2 bases, leaving 12 bases between the germline ends. The CDR3 runs to 15 residues. CDR3 bases: TGCGCCAGCAGTCAAGGGGGGGGGCTTCAAGAGACCCAGTACTTC. Translation gives CASSQGGGLQETQYF.

This rearrangement joins TRBV28 to TRBJ2-7; D is unresolved. This CDR3 is 14 amino acids long. CDR1 and CDR2 from the germline V gene are MDHEN and SYDVKM. The germline V and J ends were trimmed by 7 bases and 4 bases, with 17 bases remaining between them. As DNA, the CDR3 is TGTGCCAGCATCTCGTCGGGTAAATGGTACGAGCAGTACTTC. It specifies CASISSGKWYEQYF.

CDR3 sequence: CASSLTSGSFHEQYF. CDR3 bases: TGTGCCAGCAGCCTAACTAGCGGGAGTTTCCACGAGCAGTACTTC. The chain uses TRBV7-2 and TRBJ2-7; TRBD2 matches at 11 bases. Per the germline V gene, CDR1 is SGHTA and CDR2 is FQGNSA. This CDR3 has 15 amino acids. After removal of 5 bases from V and 5 bases from J, the junction contained 8 bases not matched to a gene.

This rearrangement joins TRBV7-3 to TRBJ2-2; D is perhaps TRBD1 (7 bases). Looked up from germline, CDR1 is SGHTA and CDR2 is FQGTGA. This CDR3 is 15 amino acids long. Here the CDR3 reads CPPEVRDSTTGELFF. DNA of the CDR3: TGTCCACCGGAAGTGCGGGACAGCACCACCGGGGAGCTGTTTTTT.

This chain uses TRBV6-4 with TRBJ2-2, with 10 bases lining up with TRBD1. Trimming cost V 2 bases and J 4 bases; bases outside gene matches: 1. In germline, CDR1 is MRHNA, CDR2 SNTAGT. The CDR3 contains 15 residues. CDR3 DNA sequence: TGTGCCAGCAGTGACGGGACAGGGGTCACCGGGGAGCTGTTTTTT. As protein: CASSDGTGVTGELFF.

The J gene is TRBJ1-5, the V gene TRBV15; maybe TRBD1 (5 bases). There are 20 residues in the CDR3. Germline V gene sequence: CDR1 LNHNV, CDR2 YYDKDF (reference sequence). The V end was cut by 0 bases, the J end by 4 bases, with 25 bases between. The CDR3 bases are TGTGCCACCAGCAGAGAAGGTGGGTATCCTTTGACAGAATTGAATCAGCCCCAGCATTTT. This gives the protein CATSREGGYPLTELNQPQHF.

The V and J genes are TRBV29-1 and TRBJ2-1, with 8 bases matching TRBD2. Trimming removed 3 bases from V and 4 bases from J; junction bases left unmatched: 8. This CDR3 region has 15 residues. The germline gives CDR1 SQVTM, CDR2 ANQGSEA. Written as DNA, the CDR3 is TGCAGCGTTGATTCTACAGGGACTAGTTACAATGAGCAGTTCTTC. Encoded protein: CSVDSTGTSYNEQFF.

This clone was seen a single time. This rearrangement joins TRBV19 to TRBJ1-5; D call uncertain. V was pared by 4 bases and J by 3 bases, with 7 bases between. CDR3 size: 13 residues. The germline V gene has CDR1 LNHDA and CDR2 SQIVND (reference sequence). The CDR3, as DNA: TGTGCCAGTAGTAGGCGCATCAATCAGCCCCAGCATTTT. Translating gives CASSRRINQPQHF.

The chain links TRBV7-9 to TRBJ2-5; tentative D call: TRBD1 (6 bases). There are 15 residues in the CDR3. V was trimmed by 1 base and J by 4 bases, leaving 13 bases between them. Germline loops: CDR1 SEHNR, CDR2 FQNEAQ (reference sequence). Here the CDR3 reads CASSLVGGLGETQYF. The CDR3 DNA reads as TGTGCCAGCAGCTTAGTTGGGGGCTTGGGAGAGACCCAGTACTTC. The variable domain in full, with the rest retrieved from reference TRBV7-9 and TRBJ2-5, is DTGVSQNPRHKITKRGQNVTFRCDPISEHNRLYWYRQTLGQGPEFLTYFQNEAQLEKSRLLSDRFSAERPKGSFSTLEIQRTEQGDSAMYLCASSLVGGLGETQYFGPGTRLLVL.

This chain links TRBV7-9 with TRBJ1-5, with 7 bases that match TRBD1. CDR3 length: 17 residues. Losses at the gene ends were 0 bases for V and 5 bases for J; bases not matched to a gene: 10. Germline V CDR1 and CDR2: SEHNR, FQNEAQ (reference sequence). CDR3 in DNA: TGTGCCAGCAGCTTAGCGAGTTGGGGAACAGGGGATCAGCCCCAGCATTTT. It codes for CASSLASWGTGDQPQHF.

The CDR3 nucleotides are TGTGCCAGCAGCCAAGGATCGGGAGGGATCTCTGAAGCTTTCTTT. Its protein product is CASSQGSGGISEAFF. J is TRBJ1-1 and V is TRBV3-1 (or the pseudogene TRBV3-2), with D unclear. V was cut by 1 base and J by 6 bases, with 15 bases left in between. CDR1 and CDR2 from the germline V gene are LGHDT and YNNKEL (reference sequence). The CDR3 loop spans 15 amino acids.